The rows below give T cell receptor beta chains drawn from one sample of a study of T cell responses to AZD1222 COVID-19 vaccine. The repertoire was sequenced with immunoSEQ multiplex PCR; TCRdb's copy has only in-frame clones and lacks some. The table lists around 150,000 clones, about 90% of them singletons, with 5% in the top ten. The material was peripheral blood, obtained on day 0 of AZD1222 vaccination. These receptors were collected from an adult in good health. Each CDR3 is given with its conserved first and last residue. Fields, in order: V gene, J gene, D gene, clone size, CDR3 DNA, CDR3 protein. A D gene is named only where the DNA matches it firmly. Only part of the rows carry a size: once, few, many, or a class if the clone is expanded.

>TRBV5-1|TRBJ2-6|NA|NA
TGCGCCAGCAGCTTGAGCAGAACCGGGGCCAACGTCCTGACTTTC
CASSLSRTGANVLTF
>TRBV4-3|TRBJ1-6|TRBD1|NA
TGCGCCAGCAGCCAACCGACAGGGGGTATTCGTAATTCACCCCTCCACTTT
CASSQPTGGIRNSPLHF
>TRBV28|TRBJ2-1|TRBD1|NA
TGTGCCAGCAGATCTCACTTTAAGGGAGACAGGGATGAGCAGTTCTTC
CASRSHFKGDRDEQFF
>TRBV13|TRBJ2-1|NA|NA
TGTGCCAGCAGCGGGACAAACTACAATGAGCAGTTCTTC
CASSGTNYNEQFF
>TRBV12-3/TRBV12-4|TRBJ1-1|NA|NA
TGTGCCAGCAGTTTAGGATCCGAAGCTTTCTTT
CASSLGSEAFF
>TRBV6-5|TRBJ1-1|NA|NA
TGTGCCAGCAAATCTGGAACAGCTATCAACACTGAAGCTTTCTTT
CASKSGTAINTEAFF
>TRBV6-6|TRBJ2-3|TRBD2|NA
TGTGCCAGCTCCTATAGGGGGACTAGCGGGAGTGGTACGCAGTATTTT
CASSYRGTSGSGTQYF
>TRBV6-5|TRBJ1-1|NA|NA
TGTGCCAGCAGCCCCGTGGCAGGGCTCACTGAAGCTTTCTTT
CASSPVAGLTEAFF
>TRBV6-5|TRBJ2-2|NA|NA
TGTGCCAGCAGTTACTCGAATAATTTGGGGGAGCTGTTTTTT
CASSYSNNLGELFF
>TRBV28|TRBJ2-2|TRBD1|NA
TGTGCCAGCAGCCAGGGGGCGCGCGACACCGGGGAGCTGTTTTTT
CASSQGARDTGELFF
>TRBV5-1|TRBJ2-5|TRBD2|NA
TGCGCCAGCAGGTTGCGGGGGGAACAAGAGACCCAGTACTTC
CASRLRGEQETQYF
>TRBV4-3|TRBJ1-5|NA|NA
TGCGCCAGCAGCCAAGATCTGGGGAACAGGAATCAGCCCCAGCATTTT
CASSQDLGNRNQPQHF
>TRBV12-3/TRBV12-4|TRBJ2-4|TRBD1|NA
TGTGCCAGCAGCCCCGGGACAGAAATTCAGTACTTC
CASSPGTEIQYF
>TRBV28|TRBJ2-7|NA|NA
TGTGCCAGCAGTTCTACAGGGTGGCTAGGGTACGAGCAGTACTTC
CASSSTGWLGYEQYF
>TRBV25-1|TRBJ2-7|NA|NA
TGTGCCAGCAGTGGAGGAGGGGGCCTCTCCTACGAGCAGTACTTC
CASSGGGGLSYEQYF
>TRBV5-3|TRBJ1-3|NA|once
TGTGCCAGAAGAGGACCTTTCTCTGGAAACACCATATATTTT
CARRGPFSGNTIYF
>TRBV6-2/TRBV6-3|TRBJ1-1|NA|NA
TGTGCCAGCAGTTACGGGGAAACCATGAACACTGAAGCTTTCTTT
CASSYGETMNTEAFF
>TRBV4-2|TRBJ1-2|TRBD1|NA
TGTGCCAGCAGCCAAGATCGAGGGACAGGGGCGCGCTACACCTTC
CASSQDRGTGARYTF
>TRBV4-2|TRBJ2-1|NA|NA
TGTGCCAGCAGCCAAGATCTCCCTAGCTCCTACAATGAGCAGTTCTTC
CASSQDLPSSYNEQFF
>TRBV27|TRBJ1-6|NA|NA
TGTGCCAGCAGCGGGAGCAATTCACCCCTCCACTTT
CASSGSNSPLHF
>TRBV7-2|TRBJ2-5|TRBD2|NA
TGTGCCAGCAGCTTAAGGGCTAGCGGGATGGAGACCCAGTACTTC
CASSLRASGMETQYF
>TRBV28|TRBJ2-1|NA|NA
TGTGCCAGCAAGTGGGCTAACTCCTACAATGAGCAGTTCTTC
CASKWANSYNEQFF
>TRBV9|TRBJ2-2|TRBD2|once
TGTGCCAGCAGCGTAGTAGCGGGAGGGAACACCGGGGAGCTGTTTTTT
CASSVVAGGNTGELFF